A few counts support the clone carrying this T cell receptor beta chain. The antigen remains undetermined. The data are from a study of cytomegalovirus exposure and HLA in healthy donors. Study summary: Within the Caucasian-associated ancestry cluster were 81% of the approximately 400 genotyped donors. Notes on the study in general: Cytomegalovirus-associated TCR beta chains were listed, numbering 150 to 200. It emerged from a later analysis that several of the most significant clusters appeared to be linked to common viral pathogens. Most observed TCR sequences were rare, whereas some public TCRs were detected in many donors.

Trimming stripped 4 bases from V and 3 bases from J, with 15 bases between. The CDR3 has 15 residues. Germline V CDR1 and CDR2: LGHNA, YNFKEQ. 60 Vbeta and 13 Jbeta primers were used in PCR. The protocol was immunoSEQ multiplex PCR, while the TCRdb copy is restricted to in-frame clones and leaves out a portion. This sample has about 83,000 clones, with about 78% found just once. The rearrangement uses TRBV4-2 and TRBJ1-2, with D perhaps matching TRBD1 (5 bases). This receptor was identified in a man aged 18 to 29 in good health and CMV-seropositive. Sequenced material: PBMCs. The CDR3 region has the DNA TGTGCCAGCAGCCCCCGAGCGGGGGGGTACTATGGCTACACCTTC. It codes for CASSPRAGGYYGYTF.